These 19 T cell receptor beta chains were sequenced from one sample in a study of blood T cells in healthy people across ages. Alongside a J-beta primer mix, a sample-barcoded 5' primer served in a second PCR lasting about 7 to 11 cycles. MiXCR was run by TCRdb on the 5' RACE reads, yielding one entry per CDR3 protein. The repertoire holds some 1.8 million distinct CDR3 sequences, about two fifths seen once, with 20% to 25% in the top ten. The sample was blood. The receptors were gathered from a human donor in good health.

The sample holds one count of this clonotype. The chain combines TRBV6-1 with TRBJ2-3; TRBD2 matches at 9 bases. This CDR3 has 17 amino acids. The ends lost 2 bases at V and 1 base at J; junction bases unmatched: 7. Looked up from germline, CDR1 is MNHNS and CDR2 is SASEGT. The CDR3 coding sequence is TGTGCCAGCAGTGAACGGGTAGCGGGGGCCGGCACAGATACGCAGTATTTT. It is translated as CASSERVAGAGTDTQYF.

This rearrangement joins TRBV7-6 to TRBJ2-7; D unclear. This CDR3 has 14 residues. V lost 6 bases, J lost 1 base, and 13 bases lay in between. Germline CDR1 SGHVS, CDR2 FNYEAQ. Here the CDR3 DNA reads TGTGCCAGCAGTCAGATGATAAGGTCCTACGAGCAGTACTTC. Protein product: CASSQMIRSYEQYF.

The sample holds many counts of this clonotype. The J gene is TRBJ2-1, the V gene TRBV9; D perhaps matches TRBD2 (6 bases). Germline CDR1 reads SGDLS; CDR2 reads YYNGEE. The CDR3 spans 14 residues. Trimming shortened V by 4 bases and J by 10 bases, and 18 bases separated the two germline ends. The chain's CDR3 is CASSPPARGLEQFF. CDR3 nucleotides: TGTGCCAGCAGCCCCCCTGCCCGGGGGTTAGAGCAGTTCTTC.

This clonotype was counted between two and nine times. The gene calls are TRBV7-2 and TRBJ2-1; weak D call: TRBD1 (5 bases). V gave up 1 base and J gave up 4 bases, with 14 bases separating them. CDR3 length: 16 amino acids. Germline CDR1 is SGHTA and CDR2 is FQGNSA. CDR3 DNA: TGTGCCAGCAGCTTAGGGGGCCGTTCTGGTTACAATGAGCAGTTCTTC. As protein: CASSLGGRSGYNEQFF.

This chain joins TRBV6-5 and TRBJ2-3, with a tentative D call TRBD1 (6 bases). The CDR3 has 15 amino acids. Trimming removed 5 bases at V and 2 bases at J, with 14 bases between. In germline, CDR1 is MNHEY, CDR2 SVGAGI. CDR3 protein: CASSPFGQITDTQYF. The CDR3 bases are TGTGCCAGCAGTCCCTTCGGACAGATCACAGATACGCAGTATTTT.

The J gene is TRBJ2-7, the V gene TRBV20-1, with a weak D call TRBD2 (7 bases). The V end lost 2 bases, the J end lost 3 bases, and 17 bases lay between the germline ends. Germline loops: CDR1 DFQATT, CDR2 SNEGSKA (reference sequence). The CDR3 sequence is 15 residues long. CDR3 in DNA: TGCAGTGCTAGACAAGGACGGGGGGCCTTCTACGAGCAGTACTTC. Translating gives CSARQGRGAFYEQYF.

The rearrangement links TRBV2 to TRBJ1-1; D is unclear. CDR3 length equals 13 residues. Trimming pared 5 bases from V and 4 bases from J, leaving 11 bases between. Germline V gene lookup returns CDR1 SNHLY and CDR2 FYNNEI. The CDR3 DNA sequence: TGTGCCAGCAGTTCGGAGCGCGGCACTGAAGCTTTCTTT. Protein product: CASSSERGTEAFF.

This clonotype came up many times. A much larger clone differs from this one at a single base, so this may be a read error. The chain carries TRBV7-2 and TRBJ2-1; tentative D call: TRBD1 (6 bases). Germline CDR1 is SGHTA and CDR2 is FQGNSA. The CDR3 is made up of 15 amino acids. The V gene lost 4 bases and the J gene lost 0 bases, with 10 bases spanning the gap. The CDR3, as DNA: TGTGCCAGCAGCTCAGGGGTTGGCTCCTACAATGAGCAGTTCTTC. Its protein product is CASSSGVGSYNEQFF. The complete variable domain, with remaining parts taken from reference TRBV7-2 and TRBJ2-1, reads GAGVSQSPSNKVTEKGKDVELRCDPISGHTALYWYRQSLGQGLEFLIYFQGNSAPDKSGLPSDRFSAERTGGSVSTLTIQRTQQEDSAVYLCASSSGVGSYNEQFFGPGTRLTVL.

This clonotype has just a few counts. V and J are TRBV4-3 and TRBJ2-6, with D perhaps TRBD1 (6 bases). The CDR3 is 18 amino acids. Trimming took 0 bases from V and 1 from J, leaving 13 bases between them. Germline V gene data show CDR1 as LGHNA and CDR2 as YSLEER. CDR3 amino acids: CASSQDWDIGSGANVLTF. The CDR3 nucleotides are TGCGCCAGCAGCCAAGATTGGGACATTGGTTCTGGGGCCAACGTCCTGACTTTC.

This clonotype was seen only a few times. The chain employs TRBV4-3 and TRBJ2-3, with TRBD2 matching 14 bases. J lost 2 bases, V lost 4 bases, and 5 bases had no gene match. Germline lookup yields CDR1 LGHNA and CDR2 YSLEER. CDR3 length: 17 residues. The CDR3 reads CASSLWTSGGYTDTQYF. The DNA for the CDR3 is TGCGCCAGCAGCCTTTGGACTAGCGGGGGGTACACAGATACGCAGTATTTT.

This clonotype was found once. CDR3 region: CASSWTSSWNEQFF. The CDR3 coding sequence is TGTGCCAGCAGCTGGACTAGCTCTTGGAATGAGCAGTTCTTC. The rearrangement joins TRBV7-8 to TRBJ2-1; 8 bases fit TRBD2. CDR1 is SGHVS and CDR2 is FQNEAQ in the germline V gene. J was trimmed by 7 bases and V by 4 bases; bases with no gene match: 6. There are 14 residues in the CDR3. Based on the CDR3 plus reference TRBV7-8 and TRBJ2-1, the full variable domain is GAGVSQSPRYKVAKRGQDVALRCDPISGHVSLFWYQQALGQGPEFLTYFQNEAQLDKSGLPSDRFFAERPEGSVSTLKIQRTQQEDSAVYLCASSWTSSWNEQFFGPGTRLTVL.

The rearrangement joins TRBV5-1 to TRBJ2-5; no reliable D call. There are 14 residues in the CDR3. The germline V and J ends were trimmed by 4 bases and 1 base, with 11 bases remaining between them. Looked up from germline, CDR1 is SGHRS and CDR2 is YFSETQ. The CDR3: CASSPNSAQETQYF. Written as DNA, the CDR3 is TGCGCCAGCAGCCCCAATTCAGCCCAAGAGACCCAGTACTTC.

Only a few counts were recorded for this clonotype. This rearrangement joins TRBV13 to TRBJ2-3; 9 nucleotides line up with TRBD1. V lost 0 bases to trimming and J lost 4 bases; unmatched junction nucleotides: 8. The CDR3 covers 17 residues. CDR1 is PRHDT and CDR2 is FYEKMQ in the germline V gene (reference sequence). This chain's CDR3 is CASSLGLGTGSADTQYF. For the CDR3, the DNA is TGTGCCAGCAGCTTAGGCCTTGGGACAGGGTCGGCAGATACGCAGTATTTT.

The chain joins TRBV5-1 to TRBJ2-2, with 8 bases that match TRBD1. This CDR3 comprises 16 residues. Losses at the gene ends were 5 bases for V and 3 bases for J; bases not matched to a gene: 9. Looked up from germline, CDR1 is SGHRS and CDR2 is YFSETQ. DNA of the CDR3: TGCGCCAGCAGTGTGAGAACAGGGGGAGACACCGGGGAGCTGTTTTTT. It specifies CASSVRTGGDTGELFF.

This clonotype was recorded only once. The chain has TRBV7-8 and TRBJ2-5; 8 nucleotides align to TRBD2. The CDR3 contains 16 residues. V dropped 3 bases and J dropped 1; count of bases not matched to a gene: 7. CDR1 and CDR2 from the germline V gene are SGHVS and FQNEAQ. In DNA form, the CDR3 reads TGTGCCAGCAGCTTTAGACTAGCGTCCTCCCAAGAGACCCAGTACTTC. Translation: CASSFRLASSQETQYF.

On this clonotype: Mismatch with germline at one junction end may stem from a read error. This sequence joins TRBV10-3 and TRBJ2-5; D unclear. The CDR3 is 14 amino acids. Germline CDR1 and CDR2: ENHRY and SYGVKD. DNA for the CDR3: TGTGCCATCGGTGAGTCGTTTAGCCCAGAGACCCAGTACTTC. Protein sequence: CAIGESFSPETQYF.

The V call is TRBV6-2 or TRBV6-3, the J call TRBJ2-4; D could derive from TRBD1 or TRBD2 (6 bases each). Trimming removed 2 bases at V and 8 bases at J, with 16 bases between. The CDR3 consists of 15 residues. Germline CDR1 MNHEY, CDR2 SVGEGT. CDR3 in amino acids: CASSYKGGPSHIQYF. For the CDR3, the DNA is TGTGCCAGCAGTTACAAGGGGGGCCCCTCGCACATTCAGTACTTC.

This clonotype was detected only a few times. The chain couples TRBV7-2 to TRBJ2-3; D perhaps matches TRBD1 (5 bases). Germline CDR1 SGHTA, CDR2 FQGNSA. The CDR3 is 16 amino acids. Trimming removed 1 base from V and 7 bases from J, with 18 bases in between. In nucleotides, the CDR3 is TGTGCCAGCAGCTTAGGACAGCAATACCTTCCGAATACGCAGTATTTT. This encodes CASSLGQQYLPNTQYF.

Regarding this clonotype: This sequence may be a read error, since a much larger clone differs from it by one base. The chain employs TRBV27 and TRBJ2-5; D gene unclear. CDR1 MNHEY and CDR2 SMNVEV come from the germline V gene (reference sequence). The CDR3 contains 15 residues. The CDR3 sequence: CANSSYLTEQETQYF. The CDR3 nucleotides are TGTGCCAACAGTTCCTACTTGACGGAGCAAGAGACCCAGTACTTC.